This note documents a single T cell receptor beta chain sequence. Its target antigen remains unknown. No much larger clone is present one base from it, and per-base qualities are unavailable. In Seattle, one collaborating source enrolled patients while the infection was active and tracked those patients longitudinally over the course of disease. Whole blood was collected in K2EDTA tubes by collaborating institutions according to the institutions' own protocols. For TCRbeta analysis, collaborator samples were shipped as frozen whole blood, as isolated PBMCs, or as DNA extracted from either sample type. V drops 0 bases and J drops 3 bases, leaving 8 bases in between. Sequences MDHEN (CDR1) and SYDVKM (CDR2) are obtained from the germline V gene. The CDR3 has 14 amino acids, counting the end cysteine and phenylalanine. Kept here is only the CDR3 DNA, which spans 42 bases and is read in frame from base 1.

TCRbeta CDR3 regions were amplified from genomic DNA using the immunoSEQ Assay, a bias-controlled multiplex PCR. In the original analysis: Nucleated cell counts per sample were estimated from amplification of reference gene primers within the assay. To quantify the absolute abundance of each unique TCRbeta CDR3 rearrangement, sequence reads were collapsed and filtered. For each sample, productive Simpson clonality was calculated by taking the square root of Simpson's diversity index across productive rearrangements. The source is immuneACCESS, and TCRdb retained only in-frame sequences with V and J called. Part of the clones is not carried over; for the studies checked, unresolved V genes explain less than half of this, and the remainder is unexplained. Clone size and the V and J calls come from that table; the DNA yielded D and trimming. Present in this sample are roughly 250,000 clones, about 85% of which were seen just once. The ten top clones hold 0.87% of the sample.

The sample originates from a study of blood T cell repertoires in COVID-19 (dated by TCRdb to the early 2020s). Looking at the study overall: Samples covering the acute and convalescent phases of COVID-19 were provided by collaborators in the United States, Italy and Spain. The prospective study material was composed of cDNA or gDNA derived from T cells, B-cell-depleted T cells, or PBMCs. Subjects who had been exposed to COVID-19, were actively infected with it, or had recovered from it provided the deeply sampled blood TCRbeta repertoires that made up the dataset. A freely available public database, intended as a resource for researchers studying the immune response to SARS-CoV-2, is where the repertoires were released. The samples were drawn from two sources: the first 160 participants of the ongoing ImmuneRACE study, and 1,000 to 1,500 subjects contributed by 6 global collaborators. Sample metadata almost always included a de-identified subject ID, COVID-19 status, age in years and sex. Where HLA class I and class II types were available, the types were taken from metadata supplied by the sample provider, not from assay-based typing. On the study overall, not on this receptor specifically: Clinical and demographic metadata were provided uncurated, with the amount varying by source and participant.

The chain was built from TRBV28 and TRBJ1-1; the D gene is perhaps TRBD1, on 6 matching bases. The clonotype comes from a human donor with COVID-19, enrolled during active disease. The donor label of this sample is uncertain. Sequencing input: peripheral blood. The DNA is as follows: TGTGCCAGCAGTTTATGGGGACATCACACTGAAGCTTTCTTT. It is translated as CASSLWGHHTEAFF. The variable domain in full, with residues beyond the CDR3 obtained from the reference TRBV28 and TRBJ1-1 genes, is DVKVTQSSRYLVKRTGEKVFLECVQDMDHENMFWYRQDPGLGLRLIYFSYDVKMKEKGDIPEGYSVSREKKERFSLILESASTNQTSMYLCASSLWGHHTEAFFGQGTRLTVV.